These 28 T cell receptor beta chains came from one sample sequenced in a study of cytomegalovirus exposure and HLA in healthy donors. TCRdb's copy holds only in-frame clones and misses some; the assay was immunoSEQ multiplex PCR. The repertoire holds roughly 200,000 clones, with roughly nine tenths as singletons. The sample consisted of PBMCs. Receptor source: a man aged 25 to 40 in good health and CMV-seropositive.

V is TRBV12-5 and J is TRBJ2-1; 9 nucleotides match TRBD2. CDR1 LGHNT and CDR2 FRNRAP come from the germline V gene. V trimming: 2 bases; J trimming: 2 bases; junction bases outside the gene matches: 7. The CDR3 has 17 residues. This CDR3 is CASGLCGRVGTYNEQFF. The CDR3 bases are TGTGCTAGTGGTTTGTGCGGGAGGGTAGGGACCTACAATGAGCAGTTCTTC. Full variable domain (missing parts from reference TRBV12-5 and TRBJ2-1): DARVTQTPRHKVTEMGQEVTMRCQPILGHNTVFWYRQTMMQGLELLAYFRNRAPLDDSGMPKDRFSAEMPDATLATLKIQPSEPRDSAVYFCASGLCGRVGTYNEQFFGPGTRLTVL.

V and J are TRBV4-1 and TRBJ1-2; no firm D call. The CDR3 loop spans 14 amino acids. Trimming removed 3 bases from V and 3 bases from J, with 11 bases in between. CDR1 and CDR2 (germline): MGHRA, YSYEKL. The CDR3 DNA is TGCGCCAGCAGCCATCCTCAGGTGGACTATGGCTACACCTTC. This codes for CASSHPQVDYGYTF.

The CDR3 bases are TGTGCCAGCAGCCCTATGGGACAAACGAACACCGGGGAGCTGTTTTTT. Its protein is CASSPMGQTNTGELFF. The chain combines TRBV5-6 with TRBJ2-2; D perhaps matches TRBD1 (6 bases). This CDR3 has 16 amino acids. Trimming removed 4 bases at V and 0 bases at J, with 13 bases between. Germline CDR1 SGHDT, CDR2 YYEEEE.

In regard to this clone: This specimen includes other DNA sequences encoding the same CDR3. V is TRBV5-1 and J is TRBJ1-5; D remains ambiguous. The CDR3 totals 13 residues. Trimming took off 0 bases at V and 5 bases at J, with 6 bases between the two ends. CDR1 is SGHRS, CDR2 YFSETQ, per germline. The CDR3 region is CASSLGVDQPQHF. The CDR3 DNA reads TGCGCCAGCAGCTTGGGGGTTGATCAGCCCCAGCATTTT.

The genes are TRBV6-5 and TRBJ1-2; 7 nucleotides match TRBD1. Germline CDR1 reads MNHEY; CDR2 reads SVGAGI. Trimming at V came to 5 bases and at J to 7 bases, leaving 7 bases not matched to a gene. This CDR3 has 13 residues. The CDR3 DNA reads as TGTGCCAGCAGTGCTAGACAGGGAGGTGGCTACACCTTC. As protein: CASSARQGGGYTF.

As DNA, the CDR3 is TGTGCCAGCAGCTTAAGCACAGGGGGTCATGGCTACACCTTC. This translates into CASSLSTGGHGYTF. V is TRBV11-2 and J is TRBJ1-2, with 8 nucleotides matching TRBD1. The ends lost 2 bases at V and 6 bases at J; junction bases unmatched: 5. CDR1 is SGHAT and CDR2 is FQNNGV in the germline V gene. There are 14 residues in the CDR3.

The genes are TRBV29-1 and TRBJ1-4; no clear D gene. Germline CDR1 reads SQVTM; CDR2 reads ANQGSEA. Trimming pared 4 bases from V and 8 bases from J, leaving 8 bases between. The length of the CDR3 is 11 residues. The CDR3 coding sequence is TGCAGCGTTGGGTTTGGGGAAAAACTGTTTTTT. It translates to CSVGFGEKLFF.

This chain uses TRBV27 with TRBJ2-1; 13 bases are shared with TRBD2. CDR1 MNHEY and CDR2 SMNVEV come from the germline V gene (reference sequence). With V trimmed by 8 bases and J by 4 bases, 17 bases remained unmatched. The CDR3 sequence is 19 residues long. CDR3 sequence (DNA): TGTGCCAGCTATACTCCCGGGACTAGCGGGATTGGTACTTACAATGAGCAGTTCTTC. Its translation is CASYTPGTSGIGTYNEQFF.

This rearrangement joins TRBV2 to TRBJ2-3; 9 nucleotides align to TRBD2. Germline V gives CDR1 SNHLY, CDR2 FYNNEI. After removal of 6 bases from V and 4 bases from J, the junction contained 11 bases not matched to a gene. The CDR3 has 16 amino acids. The CDR3 sequence: CASSPRLAGDADTQYF. DNA for the CDR3: TGTGCCAGCAGCCCCAGATTAGCGGGAGATGCAGATACGCAGTATTTT. The full variable domain, in which reference TRBV2 and TRBJ2-3 provide the parts outside the CDR3, is EPEVTQTPSHQVTQMGQEVILRCVPISNHLYFYWYRQILGQKVEFLVSFYNNEISEKSEIFDDQFSVERPDGSNFTLKIRSTKLEDSAMYFCASSPRLAGDADTQYFGPGTRLTVL.

This sequence joins TRBV7-2 and TRBJ1-3; D call uncertain. The length of the CDR3 is 15 residues. Trimming shortened V by 0 bases and J by 0 bases, and 6 bases separated the two germline ends. CDR1 is SGHTA and CDR2 is FQGNSA in the germline V gene. The CDR3 loop reads CASSLAQISGNTIYF. DNA of the CDR3: TGTGCCAGCAGCTTAGCACAGATCTCTGGAAACACCATATATTTT. Full variable domain (rest looked up from reference TRBV7-2 and TRBJ1-3): GAGVSQSPSNKVTEKGKDVELRCDPISGHTALYWYRQSLGQGLEFLIYFQGNSAPDKSGLPSDRFSAERTGGSVSTLTIQRTQQEDSAVYLCASSLAQISGNTIYFGEGSWLTVV.

The genes are TRBV6-5 and TRBJ1-1; D unclear. Germline CDR1 MNHEY, CDR2 SVGAGI. Trimming took 5 bases from V and 9 from J, leaving 10 bases between them. The CDR3 runs 11 residues. For the CDR3, the DNA is TGTGCCAGCAGTACCACGTCGCAAGCTTTCTTT. Its protein is CASSTTSQAFF.

This clone was picked up one time. The chain recombines TRBV27 with TRBJ2-7; 7 bases fit TRBD1. Looked up from germline, CDR1 is MNHEY and CDR2 is SMNVEV (reference sequence). V gave up 6 bases and J gave up 3 bases; unmatched junction bases: 8. This CDR3 has 14 residues. CDR3 amino acids: CASSIRQGIYEQYF. For the CDR3, the DNA is TGTGCCAGCAGCATTCGACAGGGCATCTACGAGCAGTACTTC.

V usage is TRBV6-5 and J usage is TRBJ2-1, with D uncertain. The CDR3 extends over 11 amino acids. V lost 5 bases to trimming and J lost 8 bases, with 7 bases between them. Per germline, CDR1 MNHEY and CDR2 SVGAGI. The CDR3 nucleotides are TGTGCCAGCAGTCGTGAGTATGAGCAGTTCTTC. Its translation is CASSREYEQFF.

The chain uses TRBV6-5 and TRBJ2-2; weak D call: TRBD1 (5 bases). The CDR3 extends over 13 amino acids. Trimming removed 4 bases at V and 5 bases at J, with 8 bases between. Germline CDR1 and CDR2: MNHEY and SVGAGI. The CDR3 reads CASSSDRTGELFF. Here the CDR3 DNA reads TGTGCCAGCAGTTCTGACAGAACCGGGGAGCTGTTTTTT.

The V call is TRBV5-4, the J call TRBJ1-5; D possibly corresponds to TRBD1 (5 bases). The germline CDR1 and CDR2 sequences are SGHNT and YYREEE (reference sequence). The CDR3 spans 15 residues. Trimming stripped 3 bases from V and 9 bases from J, with 19 bases between. In nucleotides, the CDR3 is TGTGCCAGCAGCTCAAGTGCTGAGACGGGGGGGCCCCAGCATTTT. Translating gives CASSSSAETGGPQHF.

The genes are TRBV18 and TRBJ2-7, with a weak D call TRBD2 (5 bases). This CDR3 contains 18 residues. The germline V gene encodes CDR1 KGHSH and CDR2 LQKENI. The germline V and J ends were trimmed by 2 bases and 7 bases, with 27 bases remaining between them. The CDR3 here is CASSPGWRTAHILREQYF. In nucleotides, the CDR3 is TGTGCCAGCTCACCAGGGTGGAGGACCGCTCACATCTTGAGGGAGCAGTACTTC.

The chain carries TRBV20-1 and TRBJ2-7; D is possibly TRBD1 (5 bases). The CDR3 runs to 11 residues. The ends were cut back, 2 bases at V and 9 bases at J, with 11 bases in the middle. Germline V gene data show CDR1 as DFQATT and CDR2 as SNEGSKA (reference sequence). CDR3 in amino acids: CSARLGDRQYF. Here the CDR3 DNA reads TGCAGTGCTAGATTGGGCGACAGGCAGTACTTC.

V and J are TRBV5-4 and TRBJ2-7; D is ambiguous. V was shortened by 0 bases and J by 4 bases, with 5 bases between the two germline ends. The CDR3 is made up of 12 amino acids. Germline CDR1 is SGHNT and CDR2 is YYREEE (reference sequence). CDR3 loop: CASSLVGYEQYF. For the CDR3, the DNA is TGTGCCAGCAGCTTGGTTGGGTACGAGCAGTACTTC.

The CDR3 DNA follows: TGCAGCGGACTTATGGGTGAGACCTTGTGGGATACGCAGTATTTT. Its protein is CSGLMGETLWDTQYF. The chain links TRBV29-1 to TRBJ2-3; D uncertain. V was cut by 7 bases and J by 6 bases, with 23 bases left in between. The V gene's germline CDR1 is SQVTM and CDR2 ANQGSEA. The CDR3 covers 15 residues.

There are a few counts of this clone. The chain couples TRBV20-1 to TRBJ2-7, with TRBD1 as a possible D gene (5 bases). The CDR3 has 11 residues. CDR1 DFQATT and CDR2 SNEGSKA come from the germline V gene (reference sequence). V lost 7 bases to trimming and J lost 3 bases, with 10 bases between them. The CDR3 bases are TGCAGTGTGCGCCAGGGCTACGAGCAGTACTTC. This gives the protein CSVRQGYEQYF.

The gene calls are TRBV4-1 and TRBJ1-2; 8 nucleotides agree with TRBD1. The CDR3 extends over 19 amino acids. CDR1 is MGHRA and CDR2 is YSYEKL in the germline V gene. V shed 1 base and J 3 bases; nucleotides not matched to a gene: 16. The CDR3 nucleotides are TGCGCCAGCAGCCAAGTTATCAGTCCCCCGGACAGGGACGACTATGGCTACACCTTC. Translating it yields CASSQVISPPDRDDYGYTF.

The V gene is TRBV30, the J gene TRBJ2-3; the match to TRBD2 covers 7 bases. The CDR3 runs to 15 residues. With 1 base clipped from V and 5 bases from J, the junction kept 9 bases outside the gene matches. Germline CDR1 is GTSNPN and CDR2 is SVGIG (reference sequence). In nucleotides, the CDR3 is TGTGCCTGGAGTGCCTGGGCGGGGGTTGAAGATACGCAGTATTTT. It codes for CAWSAWAGVEDTQYF.

Here the CDR3 DNA reads TGTGCCAGCAGCAAAGGGACAGGACAAGAGACCCAGTACTTC. Translating gives CASSKGTGQETQYF. This chain joins TRBV5-4 and TRBJ2-5; 8 positions agree with TRBD1. The J segment lost 2 bases and the V segment lost 4 bases, leaving 4 bases of the junction unmatched. The CDR3 spans 14 residues. Germline V gene sequence: CDR1 SGHNT, CDR2 YYREEE (reference sequence).

The chain uses TRBV5-1 and TRBJ2-2, with D possibly matching TRBD1 (6 bases). Between the trimmed V and J ends, which lost 4 bases and 1 base, there was a span of 11 bases. Germline CDR1 reads SGHRS; CDR2 reads YFSETQ. The CDR3 runs 15 residues. In DNA form, the CDR3 reads TGCGCCAGCAGCACTCGGACAGTGAACACCGGGGAGCTGTTTTTT. Amino acid sequence: CASSTRTVNTGELFF.

The rearrangement uses TRBV28 and TRBJ2-1; perhaps TRBD1 as D (6 bases). CDR3 length equals 14 residues. Per germline, CDR1 MDHEN and CDR2 SYDVKM. Trimming took 6 bases from V and 7 from J, leaving 16 bases between them. The CDR3 DNA reads TGTGCCAGCAGGCCAGCCGACAGGACTAATGAGCAGTTCTTC. Translating it yields CASRPADRTNEQFF.

The chain employs TRBV18 and TRBJ1-4; the match to TRBD1 covers 10 bases. This CDR3 is built from 16 residues. J was trimmed by 7 bases and V by 2 bases; bases with no gene match: 7. Per the germline V gene, CDR1 is KGHSH and CDR2 is LQKENI. In DNA form, the CDR3 reads TGTGCCAGCTCACCAGTGCGACAGGGGGCGGGTGAAAAACTGTTTTTT. Residues: CASSPVRQGAGEKLFF.

This chain joins TRBV7-3 and TRBJ2-3, with D hard to call. Germline V gene data show CDR1 as SGHTA and CDR2 as FQGTGA. The CDR3 totals 14 residues. Trimming stripped 2 bases from V and 6 bases from J, with 12 bases between. The CDR3 spells CASSLLLVGDTQYF. CDR3 nucleotide sequence: TGTGCCAGCAGCTTATTGCTAGTTGGGGATACGCAGTATTTT.

V and J are TRBV14 and TRBJ2-4, with D uncertain. The CDR3 consists of 16 residues. Trimming left V 1 base short and J 2 bases short, with 12 bases between. Germline loops: CDR1 SGHDN, CDR2 FVKESK. CDR3 nucleotide sequence: TGTGCCAGCAGCCAAGGTCCGGGTCAGACCAAAAACATTCAGTACTTC. Its protein product is CASSQGPGQTKNIQYF.